The source of this TCR beta chain is a study of blood T cell repertoires in COVID-19. Repertoires were generated with immunoSEQ multiplex PCR, while TCRdb's copy carries only in-frame clones and drops some. The data contain 70,000 or so clones, 75% to 90% of them singletons. Germline V gives CDR1 LNHDA, CDR2 SQIVND (reference sequence). Unmatched junction bases numbered 5, after V lost 3 bases and J lost 0 bases. This CDR3 is 16 amino acids long. Sequencing was carried out using peripheral blood. The V and J genes are TRBV19 and TRBJ2-1, with TRBD2 identical over 7 bases. The sequence was obtained from a woman aged 80 or over with active COVID-19. For the CDR3, the DNA is TGTGCCAGTAGTATCGCTAGCGGCCTCTCCTACAATGAGCAGTTCTTC. Residues: CASSIASGLSYNEQFF.